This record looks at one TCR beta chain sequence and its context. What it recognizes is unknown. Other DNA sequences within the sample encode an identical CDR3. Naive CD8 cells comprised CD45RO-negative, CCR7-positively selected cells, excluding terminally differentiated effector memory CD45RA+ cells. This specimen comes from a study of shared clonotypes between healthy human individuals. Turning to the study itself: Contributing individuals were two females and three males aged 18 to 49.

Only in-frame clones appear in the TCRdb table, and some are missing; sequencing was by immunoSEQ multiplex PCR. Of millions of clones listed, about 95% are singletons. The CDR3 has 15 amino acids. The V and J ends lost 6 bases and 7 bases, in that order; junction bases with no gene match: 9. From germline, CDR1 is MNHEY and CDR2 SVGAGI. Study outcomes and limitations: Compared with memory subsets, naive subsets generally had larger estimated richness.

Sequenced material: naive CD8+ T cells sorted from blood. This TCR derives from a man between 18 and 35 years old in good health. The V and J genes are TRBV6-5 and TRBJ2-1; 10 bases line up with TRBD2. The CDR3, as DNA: TGTGCCAGCAGCCCCGGGCTAGCGGGAGTAAATGAGCAGTTCTTC. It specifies CASSPGLAGVNEQFF.